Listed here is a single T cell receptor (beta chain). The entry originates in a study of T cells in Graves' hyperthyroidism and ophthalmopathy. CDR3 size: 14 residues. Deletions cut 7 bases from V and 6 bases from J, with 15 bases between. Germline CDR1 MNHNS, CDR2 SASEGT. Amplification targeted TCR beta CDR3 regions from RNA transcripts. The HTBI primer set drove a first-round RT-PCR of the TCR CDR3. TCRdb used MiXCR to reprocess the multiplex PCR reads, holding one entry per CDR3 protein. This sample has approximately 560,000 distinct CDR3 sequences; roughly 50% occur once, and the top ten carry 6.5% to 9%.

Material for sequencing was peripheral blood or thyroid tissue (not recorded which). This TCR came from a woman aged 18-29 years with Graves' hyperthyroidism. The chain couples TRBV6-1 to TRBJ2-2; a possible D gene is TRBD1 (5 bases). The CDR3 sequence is CASNQDTLAGELFF. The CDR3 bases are TGTGCCAGCAACCAGGACACCTTAGCCGGGGAGCTGTTTTTT.